This T cell receptor beta chain was recorded in a study of regulatory T cells in long-lasting Graves disease. The V and J ends lost 3 bases and 6 bases, in that order; junction bases with no gene match: 8. CDR3 size: 16 residues. Germline CDR1 is MNHNS and CDR2 is SASEGT. Building of the TCR beta libraries involved iRepertoire HTBI primers and Arm-PCR of CDR3 regions. TCRdb re-called the multiplex PCR reads with MiXCR, one entry per CDR3 protein. The table records about 430,000 distinct CDR3 sequences, about 15% of them present only once. This clonotype was detected many times. Time point reported: newly diagnosed GD, antithyroid drugs for less than 3 months. The TCR library used RNA extracted from PBMCs. Another study also made use of these data, one on T cells in Graves' hyperthyroidism and ophthalmopathy. From that second work: Stable hyperthyroidism: no ophthalmopathy progression over 18 months of follow-up.

This TCR derives from a woman aged 40 to 50 with Graves disease. Sequences were derived from peripheral blood mononuclear cells (PBMCs), sampled at new diagnosis, from a patient treated with antithyroid drugs. The chain has TRBV6-1 and TRBJ2-2, with 9 bases aligning to TRBD1. Here the CDR3 reads CASSDTRDRAPGELFF. The CDR3 coding sequence is TGTGCCAGCAGTGATACCCGGGACAGGGCACCCGGGGAGCTGTTTTTT.